The source of this T cell receptor beta chain is a study of T cell responses to AZD1222 COVID-19 vaccine. Points on this clone: Antigen: not known.

V was pared by 2 bases and J by 3 bases, with 17 bases between. CDR1 MGHRA and CDR2 YSYEKL come from the germline V gene. The CDR3 is 17 amino acids. Clones were read by immunoSEQ multiplex PCR, and TCRdb kept only the in-frame ones, dropping some. The sample has some 180,000 clones, 85% to 90% seen once; the top ten hold roughly 6%. General study results and limits: The donor group comprised mostly white British people and more females; the analysis possibly underestimated clonal diversity. Spike-specific TCR depth and breadth grew after two AZD1222 doses.

This clonotype was obtained from an adult in good health. This sequence joins TRBV4-1 and TRBJ1-5; perhaps TRBD1 as D (5 bases). This specimen was peripheral blood, taken on day 0 of AZD1222 vaccination. The CDR3 region is CASSQTVGRAYNQPQHF. The DNA of the CDR3 is TGCGCCAGCAGCCAAACGGTGGGCAGGGCATACAATCAGCCCCAGCATTTT.